Listed here are 10 T cell receptor beta chains from one sample, sequenced in a study of T cells in Graves' hyperthyroidism and ophthalmopathy. TCR beta CDR3 region amplification was performed from RNA transcripts. The HTBI set primed first-round TCR CDR3 RT-PCR. MiXCR, applied by TCRdb to the multiplex PCR reads, yields one record per CDR3 protein. This table has fewer than 250,000 distinct CDR3 sequences, under 20% appearing once. Specimen: blood. The origin of the receptors is a man over 45 with Graves' hyperthyroidism.

The genes are TRBV10-3 and TRBJ2-3; D perhaps matches TRBD1 (6 bases). V lost 10 bases, J lost 2 bases, and 25 bases lay in between. Germline V gene sequence: CDR1 ENHRY, CDR2 SYGVKD. The CDR3 is made up of 17 amino acids. The CDR3 nucleotides are TGTGCCAGCAGGGGATCCATGACAGATTGGGACACAGATACGCAGTATTTT. Its protein product is CASRGSMTDWDTDTQYF.

Only one count was recorded for this clonotype. A clone one base away is much larger, so this may be a read error. Since no conserved phenylalanine or tryptophan closes the CDR3, a read error is the likely cause. V is TRBV12-3 or TRBV12-4 and J is TRBJ2-7; the match to TRBD2 covers 7 bases. J was trimmed by 3 bases and V by 5 bases; bases with no gene match: 1. The CDR3 covers 12 residues. The CDR3, as DNA: TGTGCCAGCAGTCGGGGGGACTACGAGCAGTACTCC. Protein: CASSRGDYEQYS.

Many counts were recorded for this clonotype. The CDR3 DNA is TGTGCCAGCAGTTTAGGGCAGGGTTCGGCTGAAGCTTTCTTT. Protein product: CASSLGQGSAEAFF. V is TRBV12-3 or TRBV12-4 and J is TRBJ1-1; D perhaps matches TRBD1 (5 bases). The CDR3 runs 14 residues. The V end was cut by 1 base, the J end by 6 bases, with 12 bases between.

Remarks on this clonotype: A read error may account for a junction end that differs from germline. The chain joins TRBV7-7 to TRBJ2-6; TRBD2 might be the D (5 bases). In germline, CDR1 is SSHAT, CDR2 FNYEAQ (reference sequence). The CDR3 sequence is 15 residues long. The CDR3 nucleotides read TGTGCTAGCAGCCCGGCGGGCTCTGGGGCCAACGTCCTGACTTTC. Amino acids: CASSPAGSGANVLTF.

This clonotype was counted at least ten times. CDR3 region: CSAETRQGKTEAFF. The CDR3, as DNA: TGCAGTGCTGAAACTAGACAGGGGAAAACTGAAGCTTTCTTT. V gene TRBV20-1 combines with J gene TRBJ1-1; 8 nucleotides agree with TRBD1. CDR1 and CDR2 (germline): DFQATT, SNEGSKA (reference sequence). The length of the CDR3 is 14 residues. V trimming: 5 bases; J trimming: 5 bases; junction bases outside the gene matches: 10.

This clonotype was counted many times. The rearrangement links TRBV7-3 to TRBJ2-5, with 13 bases matching TRBD2. Losses at the gene ends were 5 bases for V and 2 bases for J; bases not matched to a gene: 2. The CDR3 is 15 residues long. Germline V gene sequence: CDR1 SGHTA, CDR2 FQGTGA. The CDR3 DNA follows: TGTGCCAGCAGCCAGGGACTAGCGGGACAAGAGACCCAGTACTTC. Protein: CASSQGLAGQETQYF. Filled out from reference TRBV7-3 and TRBJ2-5, the complete variable domain reads GAGVSQTPSNKVTEKGKYVELRCDPISGHTALYWYRQSLGQGPEFLIYFQGTGAADDSGLPNDRFFAVRPEGSVSTLKIQRTERGDSAVYLCASSQGLAGQETQYFGPGTRLLVL.

This clonotype was recorded many times. This chain joins TRBV7-3 and TRBJ2-3; 7 bases map to TRBD2. The CDR3 has 15 residues. V lost 1 base and J lost 3; bases outside the gene matches: 4. CDR1 is SGHTA, CDR2 FQGTGA, per germline. CDR3 region: CASSLMASGTDTQYF. As DNA, the CDR3 is TGTGCCAGCAGCTTAATGGCTAGCGGTACAGATACGCAGTATTTT.

This clonotype was detected many times. The chain joins TRBV11-2 to TRBJ2-1, with 7 positions matching TRBD2. Germline V CDR1 and CDR2: SGHAT, FQNNGV. Losses at the gene ends were 4 bases for V and 5 bases for J; bases not matched to a gene: 8. CDR3 size: 15 residues. CDR3 nucleotide sequence: TGTGCCAGCAGCTCCGGGCCTAGCGGAGACAATGAGCAGTTCTTC. It specifies CASSSGPSGDNEQFF.

This clonotype was detected ten times or more. J is TRBJ2-7 and V is TRBV24-1; either TRBD1 or TRBD2 may fit D (5 bases each). The length of the CDR3 is 14 residues. The V gene's germline CDR1 is KGHDR and CDR2 SFDVKD. The ends were cut back, 2 bases at V and 4 bases at J, with 11 bases in the middle. CDR3 sequence (DNA): TGTGCCACCAGTGATTCTACAGGAGGTTACGAGCAGTACTTC. Its protein product is CATSDSTGGYEQYF.

This clonotype was seen ten or more times. The rearrangement links TRBV28 to TRBJ2-7; D is undetermined. V was trimmed by 8 bases and J by 4 bases, leaving 21 bases between them. The CDR3 consists of 15 residues. Germline values: CDR1 MDHEN, CDR2 SYDVKM. CDR3 sequence (DNA): TGTGCCAGCTGTACGAGAGGTCGGAATATTTACGAGCAGTACTTC. Residues: CASCTRGRNIYEQYF. The full variable domain, its missing parts supplied by reference TRBV28 and TRBJ2-7, is DVKVTQSSRYLVKRTGEKVFLECVQDMDHENMFWYRQDPGLGLRLIYFSYDVKMKEKGDIPEGYSVSREKKERFSLILESASTNQTSMYLCASCTRGRNIYEQYFGPGTRLTVT.